This TCR beta chain was sequenced during a study of T cell responses to AZD1222 COVID-19 vaccine. Generated by immunoSEQ multiplex PCR, the TCRdb table keeps only in-frame clones and is missing some. The repertoire has some 120,000 clones, 88% of them found once; the top ten carry 7.6%. With regard to this clone: Its antigen is not identified.

General study results and limits: Scientists sampled the repertoires only once the peak T cell response had passed. Donors, mostly white British, included more females; clonal diversity was possibly underestimated. Spike-specific TCRs gained breadth and depth after people received two AZD1222 doses. Reportedly, close to half of spike-specific TCRs are directed against unmutated variant regions.

CDR3 length: 12 amino acids. Trimming stripped 5 bases from V and 1 base from J, with 6 bases between. Germline V gene data show CDR1 as SGHTA and CDR2 as FQGNSA. The sample consisted of peripheral blood, taken on day 0 of AZD1222 vaccination. The chain employs TRBV7-2 and TRBJ2-7; D unclear. The TCR comes from an adult in good health. This CDR3 reads CASSLISYEQYF. The DNA of the CDR3 is TGTGCCAGCAGCCTTATTTCCTACGAGCAGTACTTC. The full variable domain, rest sourced from reference TRBV7-2 and TRBJ2-7, is GAGVSQSPSNKVTEKGKDVELRCDPISGHTALYWYRQSLGQGLEFLIYFQGNSAPDKSGLPSDRFSAERTGGSVSTLTIQRTQQEDSAVYLCASSLISYEQYFGPGTRLTVT.